This T cell receptor (beta chain) is from a study of blood T cell repertoires in COVID-19. Study overall: COVID-19 samples from acute and convalescent phases originated in the United States, Italy and Spain. PBMCs, B-cell-depleted T cells, or T cells provided the cDNA or gDNA that made up the material.

CDR1 is SGHTA and CDR2 is FQGNSA in the germline V gene. Trimming took 2 bases from V and 6 from J; bases not matched to a gene: 6. The CDR3 length is 15 residues. Original analysis: From reference gene primer amplification, estimates of nucleated cell counts were derived. Some clones are missing from TCRdb's copy, which holds only in-frame ones; the method was immunoSEQ multiplex PCR. V and J calls and clone size are copied from that table; D and trimming were computed from the DNA. Found here are around 280,000 clones, approximately 83% of them singletons; the top ten hold 2% to 2.5%. V is TRBV7-2 and J is TRBJ1-5; 8 positions match TRBD1. Sequencing was performed on peripheral blood. This TCR was sampled from a woman in her twenties or thirties who had recovered from COVID-19. The CDR3 DNA reads TGTGCCAGCAGCTTACTAGGACAGGGCGGTCAGCCCCAGCATTTT. Its translation is CASSLLGQGGQPQHF.